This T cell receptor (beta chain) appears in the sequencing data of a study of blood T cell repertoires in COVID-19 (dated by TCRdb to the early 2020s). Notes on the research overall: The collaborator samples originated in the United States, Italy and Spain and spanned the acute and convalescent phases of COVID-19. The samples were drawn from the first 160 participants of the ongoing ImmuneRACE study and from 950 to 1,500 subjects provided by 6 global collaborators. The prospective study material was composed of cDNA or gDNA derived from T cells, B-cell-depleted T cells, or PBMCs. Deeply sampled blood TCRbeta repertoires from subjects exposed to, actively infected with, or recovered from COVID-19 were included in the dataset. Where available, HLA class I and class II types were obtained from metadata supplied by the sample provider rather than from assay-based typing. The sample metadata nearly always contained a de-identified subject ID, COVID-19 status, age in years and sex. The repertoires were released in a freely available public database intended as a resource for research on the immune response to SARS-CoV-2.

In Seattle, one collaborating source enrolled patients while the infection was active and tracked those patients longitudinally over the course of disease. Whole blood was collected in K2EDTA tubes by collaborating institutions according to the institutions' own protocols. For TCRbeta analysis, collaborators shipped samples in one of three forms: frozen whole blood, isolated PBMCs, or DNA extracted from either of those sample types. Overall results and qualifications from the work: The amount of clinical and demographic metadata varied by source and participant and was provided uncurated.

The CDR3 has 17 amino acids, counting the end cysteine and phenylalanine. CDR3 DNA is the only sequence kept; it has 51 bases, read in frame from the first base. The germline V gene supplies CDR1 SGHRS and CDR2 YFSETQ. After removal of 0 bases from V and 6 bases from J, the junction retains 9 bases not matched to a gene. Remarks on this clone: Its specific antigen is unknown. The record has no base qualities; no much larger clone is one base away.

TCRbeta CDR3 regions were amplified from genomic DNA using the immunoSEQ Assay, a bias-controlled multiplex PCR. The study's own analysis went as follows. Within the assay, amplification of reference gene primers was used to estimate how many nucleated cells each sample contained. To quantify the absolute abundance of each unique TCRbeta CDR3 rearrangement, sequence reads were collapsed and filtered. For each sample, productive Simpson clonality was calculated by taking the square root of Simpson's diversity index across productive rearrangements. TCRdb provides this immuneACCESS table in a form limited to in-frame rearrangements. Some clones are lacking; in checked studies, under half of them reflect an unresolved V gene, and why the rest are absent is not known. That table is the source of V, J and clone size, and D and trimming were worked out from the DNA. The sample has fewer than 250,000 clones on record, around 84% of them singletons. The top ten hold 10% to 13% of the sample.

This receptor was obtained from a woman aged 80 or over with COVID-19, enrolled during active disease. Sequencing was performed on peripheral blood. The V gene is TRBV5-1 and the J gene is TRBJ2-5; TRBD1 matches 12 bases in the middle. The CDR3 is CASSLAPGTGGEKTQYF. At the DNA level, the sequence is TGCGCCAGCAGCTTGGCCCCCGGGACAGGGGGCGAGAAGACCCAGTACTTC.